This record covers a single T cell receptor (beta chain). Its specificity is not known. The V segment lost 5 bases and the J segment 6 bases; nucleotides outside the gene matches: 4. This CDR3 is built from 14 residues. Per the germline V gene, CDR1 is MDHEN and CDR2 is SYDVKM. RNA, at about 0.45 to 1 ug, was reverse transcribed with random hexamers. An immunoSEQ multiplex PCR generated amplified TCR beta CDR3 products spanning 54 Vbeta and 13 Jbeta. TCRdb re-called the immunoSEQ multiplex PCR reads with MiXCR, one entry per CDR3 protein. Of under 150,000 distinct CDR3 sequences listed, just under 95% were seen once; the top ten hold roughly 0.14%. This specimen comes from a study of CD8 T cells in Susac syndrome. Points from the study as a whole: The CD4+ T cell repertoires of Susac syndrome were found to show no clonal expansion.

The chain links TRBV28 to TRBJ1-2; TRBD1 agrees at 12 bases. The TCR was taken from a human donor with Susac syndrome. What was sequenced was CD4+ T cells from PBMCs. CDR3 DNA sequence: TGTGCCAGCAGTCCGGGACAGGGGGCCAATGGCTACACCTTC. Translating gives CASSPGQGANGYTF.